These T cell receptor beta chains were read from a single sample in a study of T cells after yellow fever vaccination. TCRdb recomputed calls from the 5' RACE reads with MiXCR, one row per CDR3 protein. The data show a few hundred thousand distinct CDR3 sequences, around 4.4% seen once. The material was PBMCs, obtained 15 days after the yellow fever booster vaccination. Receptors originate from a young man who received the YFV17D yellow fever vaccine. Each CDR3 is given with its conserved first and last residue. The D gene is left open where the match is weak. Rows may omit the clone size; those that give it use once, few, many or a size class.

clone_size	v_call	j_call	d_call	cdr3_nt	cdr3_aa
many	TRBV12-3/TRBV12-4	TRBJ1-1	-	TGCGCCAGCAGCTTAGGCACTGAAGCTTTCTTT	CASSLGTEAFF
-	TRBV18	TRBJ2-7	-	TGTGCCAGCTCACCGACAACGAGTAGGGGTGGGTACGAGCAGTACTTC	CASSPTTSRGGYEQYF
-	TRBV5-1	TRBJ2-7	-	TGCGCCAGCAGCGCACAGGACAGCACCTACGAGCAGTACTTC	CASSAQDSTYEQYF
many	TRBV7-6	TRBJ2-3	-	TGTGCCAGCAGCTTATTAGGGCAGCGGGATACGCAGTATTTT	CASSLLGQRDTQYF
-	TRBV11-2	TRBJ2-4	-	TGTGCCAGCACCCCCGGAGCGGGCGGTTTAGCCAAAAACATTCAGTACTTC	CASTPGAGGLAKNIQYF
many	TRBV27	TRBJ1-4	-	TGTGCCAGCAGTAGACAGGTCGCAACTAATGAAAAACTGTTTTTT	CASSRQVATNEKLFF
-	TRBV7-6	TRBJ2-3	TRBD2	TGTGCCAGCAGCCTCACGAGGGCGGGGGCAGATACGCAGTATTTT	CASSLTRAGADTQYF
many	TRBV18	TRBJ1-2	-	TGTGCCAGCTCACCACCAAGTTACTATGGCTACACCTTC	CASSPPSYYGYTF
many	TRBV3-1	TRBJ2-2	-	TGTGCCAGCAACAAGATCACCGGGACACCCCACACCGGGGAGCTGTTTTTT	CASNKITGTPHTGELFF
few	TRBV12-3/TRBV12-4	TRBJ1-2	-	TGTGCCAGCAGCCGCTATGGCTACACCTTC	CASSRYGYTF
many	TRBV4-2	TRBJ2-1	TRBD2	TGTGCCAGCAGCCAAGATAGTGGTAGCGGGGGGATCAGTGAGCAGTTCTTC	CASSQDSGSGGISEQFF
many	TRBV29-1	TRBJ1-2	TRBD1	TGCAGCGGGGGACAGGGCTCCATTGGCTACACCTTC	CSGGQGSIGYTF
few	TRBV5-6	TRBJ2-3	TRBD1	TGTGCCAGCAGCTGGACCCGGGACAGAAGCACAGATACGCAGTATTTT	CASSWTRDRSTDTQYF
few	TRBV7-2	TRBJ2-3	-	TGTGCCAGCTCCTCCGGGGGCGCCTTCGGGTATTTT	CASSSGGAFGYF
-	TRBV15	TRBJ1-1	-	TGTGCCACCAGCAGAGATCTGGCAGAAGAAGCTTTCTTT	CATSRDLAEEAFF
-	TRBV4-3	TRBJ2-3	-	TGCGCCAGCAGCCAAGCCACCAGGAGTCATACGCAGTATTTT	CASSQATRSHTQYF
-	TRBV20-1	TRBJ2-2	TRBD1	TGCAGTGCTAGATCTCACGCGGGACAGGGGGCCACCGGGGAGCTGTTTTTT	CSARSHAGQGATGELFF
few	TRBV7-3	TRBJ1-1	TRBD1	TGTGCCAGCAGCCCCTGGACAGGGAGGGGCACTGAAGCTTTCTTT	CASSPWTGRGTEAFF
-	TRBV12-3/TRBV12-4	TRBJ2-6	-	TGTGCCAGCGTTCTCCACTCTGGGGCCAACGTCCTGACTTTC	CASVLHSGANVLTF
many	TRBV20-1	TRBJ1-1	-	TGCAGTGCTAGATTGAACACTGAAGCTTTCTTT	CSARLNTEAFF
-	TRBV7-9	TRBJ2-3	TRBD1	TGTGCCACTTCACAGGGGGCGACAGATACGCAGTATTTT	CATSQGATDTQYF
few	TRBV5-1	TRBJ1-2	TRBD1	TGCGCCAGCAGCTTGGACGGACAGGGCGTCCGCGGGTGCACCTTC	CASSLDGQGVRGCTF
-	TRBV29-1	TRBJ2-3	-	TGCAGCGTTGTATTCTTGGGCGGCAGCACAGATACGCAGTATTTT	CSVVFLGGSTDTQYF
many	TRBV7-9	TRBJ2-3	-	TGTGCCAGCAGCTTCGATAGCGGAAGCACAGATACGCAGTATTTT	CASSFDSGSTDTQYF